Shown below are 4 T cell receptor beta chains from a single sample sequenced in a study of control samples from healthy donors and cancer patients. The data were produced by immunoSEQ multiplex PCR, yet TCRdb's version contains in-frame clones alone and is incomplete. The table has roughly 76,000 clones, around 94% seen once. The sequencing input was blood. The receptors stem from a woman aged 18-29 years in good health.

CDR3 amino acids: CASSSQSGTLDDTQYF. For the CDR3, the DNA is TGTGCCAGCAGCTCGCAATCCGGGACACTGGACGATACGCAGTATTTT. The chain couples TRBV5-8 to TRBJ2-3; D possibly corresponds to TRBD1 (6 bases). Germline values: CDR1 SGHTS, CDR2 YDEGEE. V lost 3 bases and J 6 bases, leaving 20 bases between the germline ends. The CDR3 loop spans 16 amino acids.

CDR3 region: CASRGTRTGLNQPQHF. Written as DNA, the CDR3 is TGTGCCAGTAGGGGGACACGGACAGGATTGAATCAGCCCCAGCATTTT. The chain uses TRBV19 and TRBJ1-5; the match to TRBD1 covers 7 bases. Germline V CDR1 and CDR2: LNHDA, SQIVND (reference sequence). The CDR3 sequence is 16 residues long. V shed 6 bases, J shed 4 bases, and the junction held 12 bases outside the gene matches.

J is TRBJ2-2 and V is TRBV2; D may be TRBD1 or TRBD2 (6 bases each). The CDR3 contains 15 residues. V was cut by 6 bases and J by 1 base, with 12 bases left in between. In germline, CDR1 is SNHLY, CDR2 FYNNEI. CDR3 loop: CASRGAGRNTGELFF. The DNA of the CDR3 is TGTGCCAGCAGGGGGGCGGGACGGAACACCGGGGAGCTGTTTTTT.

The rearrangement links TRBV15 to TRBJ2-5; D ambiguous. V lost 5 bases, J lost 5 bases, and 15 bases lay in between. Germline V gene sequence: CDR1 LNHNV, CDR2 YYDKDF (reference sequence). This CDR3 has 14 amino acids. The CDR3: CATSEPRRLETQYF. The DNA of the CDR3 is TGTGCCACCAGCGAACCCCGCCGTTTGGAGACCCAGTACTTC.